The 2 T cell receptor beta chains given below trace back to one sample, sequenced in a study of relationships among human T cell subsets (dated by TCRdb to about 2010). The library came from multiplex PCR. Reads for this sample came from a 454 GS FLX. TCR alpha and beta CDR3 regions were amplified from mRNA by semiquantitative ARM-PCR. In ARM-PCR, tagged nested gene-specific primers were applied first, and communal superprimers then carried out the exponential amplification. TCRdb ran its own pipeline on the public reads, namely fastp trimming at Q25 and MiXCR clone calling, and kept in-frame beta chains. Rows with one shared CDR3 protein collapse into an entry with the most common genes and DNA. For this sample the table gives approximately 15,000 distinct CDR3 sequences, of which 62% were detected only once. Jointly, the top ten make up about 35% of the sample. Sequencing was done on a sample of total T cells sorted from blood. The sample's cell subset or site label, in plain terms: CD3+ T cells in general. These TCRs come from a man in his forties in good health.

This clonotype was detected only a few times. The rearrangement links TRBV18 to TRBJ2-1; 9 bases line up with TRBD1. There are 16 residues in the CDR3. Germline V gene lookup returns CDR1 KGHSH and CDR2 LQKENI. V dropped 5 bases and J dropped 6; count of bases not matched to a gene: 11. The CDR3 DNA reads as TGTGCCAGCTCAAAACTCGGGACAGGGCTCGCCAATGAGCAGTTCTTC. This encodes CASSKLGTGLANEQFF. Full variable domain (rest looked up from reference TRBV18 and TRBJ2-1): NAGVMQNPRHLVRRRGQEARLRCSPMKGHSHVYWYRQLPEEGLKFMVYLQKENIIDESGMPKERFSAEFPKEGPSILRIQQVVRGDSAAYFCASSKLGTGLANEQFFGPGTRLTVL.

This chain links TRBV28 with TRBJ2-7; no clear D. The V gene's germline CDR1 is MDHEN and CDR2 SYDVKM. This CDR3 contains 12 residues. Trimming left V 6 bases short and J 4 bases short, with 10 bases between. The CDR3 here is CASRPGSYEQYF. CDR3 coding DNA: TGTGCCAGCAGACCGGGTAGTTACGAGCAGTACTTC. Full variable domain (outside the CDR3, taken from reference TRBV28 and TRBJ2-7): DVKVTQSSRYLVKRTGEKVFLECVQDMDHENMFWYRQDPGLGLRLIYFSYDVKMKEKGDIPEGYSVSREKKERFSLILESASTNQTSMYLCASRPGSYEQYFGPGTRLTVT.